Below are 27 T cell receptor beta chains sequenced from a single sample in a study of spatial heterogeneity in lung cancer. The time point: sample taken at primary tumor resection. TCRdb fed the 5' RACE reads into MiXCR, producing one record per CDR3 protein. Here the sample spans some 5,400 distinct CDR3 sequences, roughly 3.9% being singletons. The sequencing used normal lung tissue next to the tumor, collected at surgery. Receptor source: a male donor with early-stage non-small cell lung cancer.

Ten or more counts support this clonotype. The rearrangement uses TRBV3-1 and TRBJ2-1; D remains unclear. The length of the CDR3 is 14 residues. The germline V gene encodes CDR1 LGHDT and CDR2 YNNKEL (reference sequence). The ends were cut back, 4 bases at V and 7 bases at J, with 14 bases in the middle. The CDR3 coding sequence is TGTGCCAGCAGCCCCTCGCGGTTGCCGAATGAGCAGTTCTTC. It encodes CASSPSRLPNEQFF.

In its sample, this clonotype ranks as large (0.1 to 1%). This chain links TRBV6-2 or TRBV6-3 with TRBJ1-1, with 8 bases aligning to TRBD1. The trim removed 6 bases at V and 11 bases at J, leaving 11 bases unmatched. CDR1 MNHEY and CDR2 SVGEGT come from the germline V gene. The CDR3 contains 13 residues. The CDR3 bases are TGTGCCAGCAGCTACATTTCGACAGGGGTGGCTTTCTTT. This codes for CASSYISTGVAFF.

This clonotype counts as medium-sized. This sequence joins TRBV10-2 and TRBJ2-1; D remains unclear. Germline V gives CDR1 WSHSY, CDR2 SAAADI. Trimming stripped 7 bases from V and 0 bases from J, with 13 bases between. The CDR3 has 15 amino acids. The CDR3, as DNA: TGCGCCAGCAAAGAACAACCAACCTCCTACAATGAGCAGTTCTTC. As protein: CASKEQPTSYNEQFF.

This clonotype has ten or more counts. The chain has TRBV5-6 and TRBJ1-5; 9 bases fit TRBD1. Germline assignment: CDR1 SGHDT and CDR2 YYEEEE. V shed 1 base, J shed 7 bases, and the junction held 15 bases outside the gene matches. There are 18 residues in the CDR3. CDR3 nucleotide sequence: TGTGCCAGCAGCTTGTGGGGGGCATGGGAGGGACAGGGACAGCCCCAGCATTTT. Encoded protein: CASSLWGAWEGQGQPQHF.

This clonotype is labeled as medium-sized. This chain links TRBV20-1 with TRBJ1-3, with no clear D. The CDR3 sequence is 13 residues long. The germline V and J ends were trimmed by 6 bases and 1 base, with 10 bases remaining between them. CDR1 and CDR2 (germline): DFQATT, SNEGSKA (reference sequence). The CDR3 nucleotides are TGCAGTGCCCGGCCGGGTTCTGGAAACACCATATATTTT. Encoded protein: CSARPGSGNTIYF.

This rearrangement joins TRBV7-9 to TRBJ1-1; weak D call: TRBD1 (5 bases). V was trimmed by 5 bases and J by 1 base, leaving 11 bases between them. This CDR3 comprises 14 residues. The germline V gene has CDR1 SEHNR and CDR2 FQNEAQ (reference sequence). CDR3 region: CASSPGLRNTEAFF. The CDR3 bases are TGTGCCAGCAGCCCGGGACTGAGGAACACTGAAGCTTTCTTT. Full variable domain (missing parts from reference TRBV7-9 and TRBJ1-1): DTGVSQNPRHKITKRGQNVTFRCDPISEHNRLYWYRQTLGQGPEFLTYFQNEAQLEKSRLLSDRFSAERPKGSFSTLEIQRTEQGDSAMYLCASSPGLRNTEAFFGQGTRLTVV.

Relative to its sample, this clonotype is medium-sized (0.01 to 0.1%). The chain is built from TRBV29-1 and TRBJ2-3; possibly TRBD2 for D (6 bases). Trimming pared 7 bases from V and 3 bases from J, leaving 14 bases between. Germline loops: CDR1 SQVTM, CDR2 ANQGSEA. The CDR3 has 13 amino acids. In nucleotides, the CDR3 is TGCAGCGCTGCACCTGGGGGGACAGATACGCAGTATTTT. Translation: CSAAPGGTDTQYF.

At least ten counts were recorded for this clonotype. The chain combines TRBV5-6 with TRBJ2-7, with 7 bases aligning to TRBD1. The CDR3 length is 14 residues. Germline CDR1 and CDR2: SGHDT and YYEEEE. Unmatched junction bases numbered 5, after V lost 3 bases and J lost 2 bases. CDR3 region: CASSSLGQPYEQYF. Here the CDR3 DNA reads TGTGCCAGCAGCTCCCTGGGACAGCCCTACGAGCAGTACTTC.

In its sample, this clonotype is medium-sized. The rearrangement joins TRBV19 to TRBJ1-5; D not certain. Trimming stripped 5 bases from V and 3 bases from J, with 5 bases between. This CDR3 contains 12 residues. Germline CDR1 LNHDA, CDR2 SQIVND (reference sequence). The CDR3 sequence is CASSFLNQPQHF. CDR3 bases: TGTGCCAGTAGTTTCCTCAATCAGCCCCAGCATTTT.

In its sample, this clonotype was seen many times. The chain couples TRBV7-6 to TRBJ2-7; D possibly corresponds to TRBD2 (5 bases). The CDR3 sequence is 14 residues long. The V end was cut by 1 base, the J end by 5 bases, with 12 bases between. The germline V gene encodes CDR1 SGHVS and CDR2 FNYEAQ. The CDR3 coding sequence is TGTGCCAGCAGCTTAGAACGGGATGGCAACGAGCAGTACTTC. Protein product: CASSLERDGNEQYF.

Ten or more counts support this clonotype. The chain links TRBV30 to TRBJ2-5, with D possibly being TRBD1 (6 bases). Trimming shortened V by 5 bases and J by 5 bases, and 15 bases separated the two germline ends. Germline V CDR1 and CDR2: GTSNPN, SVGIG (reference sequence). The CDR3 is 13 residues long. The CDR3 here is CAWDFRGRETQYF. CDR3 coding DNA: TGTGCCTGGGACTTCAGGGGACGGGAGACCCAGTACTTC.

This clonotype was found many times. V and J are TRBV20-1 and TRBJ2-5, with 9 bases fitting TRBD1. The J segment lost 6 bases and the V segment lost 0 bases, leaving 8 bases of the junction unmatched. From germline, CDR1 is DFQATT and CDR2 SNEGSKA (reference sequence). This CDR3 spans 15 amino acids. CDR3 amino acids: CSARDPTGGIQTQYF. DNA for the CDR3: TGCAGTGCTAGAGATCCAACAGGGGGCATTCAGACCCAGTACTTC.

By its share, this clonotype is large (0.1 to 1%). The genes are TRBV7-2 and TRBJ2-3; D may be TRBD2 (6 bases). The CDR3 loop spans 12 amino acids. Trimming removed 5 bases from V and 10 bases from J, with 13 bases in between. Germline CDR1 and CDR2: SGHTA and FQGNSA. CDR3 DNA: TGTGCCAGCAGCCAAGGAGGAGGGCCGCAGTATTTT. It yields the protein CASSQGGGPQYF.

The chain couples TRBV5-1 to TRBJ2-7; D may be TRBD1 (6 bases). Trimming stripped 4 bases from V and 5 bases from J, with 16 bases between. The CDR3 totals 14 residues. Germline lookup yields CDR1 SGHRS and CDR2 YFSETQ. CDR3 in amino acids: CASSPVQGTHEQYF. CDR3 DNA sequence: TGCGCCAGCAGCCCTGTACAGGGAACCCACGAGCAGTACTTC.

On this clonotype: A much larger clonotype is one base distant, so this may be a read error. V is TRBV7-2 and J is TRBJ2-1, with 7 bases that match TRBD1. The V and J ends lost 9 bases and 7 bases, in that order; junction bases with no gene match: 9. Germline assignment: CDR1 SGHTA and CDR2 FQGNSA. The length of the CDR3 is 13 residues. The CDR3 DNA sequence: TGTGCCAGGAGCGCCGACAGGGAGAATGAGCAGTTCTTC. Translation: CARSADRENEQFF.

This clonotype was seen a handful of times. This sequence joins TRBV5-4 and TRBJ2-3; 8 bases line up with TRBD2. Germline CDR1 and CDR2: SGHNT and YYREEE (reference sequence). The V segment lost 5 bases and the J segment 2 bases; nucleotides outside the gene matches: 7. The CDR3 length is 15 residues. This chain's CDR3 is CASSHSSGHTDTQYF. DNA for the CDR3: TGTGCCAGCAGTCACTCTAGCGGGCACACAGATACGCAGTATTTT.

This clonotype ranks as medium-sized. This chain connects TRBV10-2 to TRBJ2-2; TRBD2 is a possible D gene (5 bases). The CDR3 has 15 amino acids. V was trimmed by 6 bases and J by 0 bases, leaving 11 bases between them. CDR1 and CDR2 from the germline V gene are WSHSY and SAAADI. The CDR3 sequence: CASSLAGTNTGELFF. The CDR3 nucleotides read TGCGCCAGCAGCCTGGCGGGTACGAACACCGGGGAGCTGTTTTTT.

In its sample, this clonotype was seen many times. The CDR3 DNA reads TGTGCCAGCAGCCTACCTCGTGATAATTCACCCCTCCACTTT. This gives the protein CASSLPRDNSPLHF. The chain employs TRBV11-1 and TRBJ1-6; the D is unclear. CDR3 length: 14 amino acids. Germline CDR1 is SGHAT and CDR2 is FQDESV (reference sequence). V lost 5 bases and J 5 bases, leaving 10 bases between the germline ends.

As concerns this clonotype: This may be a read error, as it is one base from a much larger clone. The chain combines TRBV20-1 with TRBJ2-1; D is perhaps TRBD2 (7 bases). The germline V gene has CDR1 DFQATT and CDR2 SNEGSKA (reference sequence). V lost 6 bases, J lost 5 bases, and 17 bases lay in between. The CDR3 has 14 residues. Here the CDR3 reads CSARHGGANNEQFF. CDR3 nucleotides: TGCAGTGCCCGCCATGGGGGGGCCAACAATGAGCAGTTCTTC.

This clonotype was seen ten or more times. CDR3 sequence reads: CASSISIAGAAYNEQFF. As DNA, the CDR3 is TGTGCCAGTAGTATATCAATAGCGGGGGCCGCCTACAATGAGCAGTTCTTC. The J gene is TRBJ2-1, the V gene TRBV19; TRBD2 aligns across 9 bases. CDR1 is LNHDA, CDR2 SQIVND, per germline (reference sequence). The trim removed 2 bases at V and 2 bases at J, leaving 7 bases unmatched. This CDR3 has 17 residues. The whole variable domain, remainder taken from reference TRBV19 and TRBJ2-1, is DGGITQSPKYLFRKEGQNVTLSCEQNLNHDAMYWYRQDPGQGLRLIYYSQIVNDFQKGDIAEGYSVSREKKESFPLTVTSAQKNPTAFYLCASSISIAGAAYNEQFFGPGTRLTVL.

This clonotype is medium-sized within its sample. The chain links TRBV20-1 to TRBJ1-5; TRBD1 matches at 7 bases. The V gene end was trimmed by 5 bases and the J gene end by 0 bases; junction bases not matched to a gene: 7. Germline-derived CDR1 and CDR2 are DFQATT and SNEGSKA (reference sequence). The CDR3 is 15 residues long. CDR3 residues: CSAVGQLNSNQPQHF. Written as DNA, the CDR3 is TGCAGTGCTGTGGGACAGCTTAATAGCAATCAGCCCCAGCATTTT.

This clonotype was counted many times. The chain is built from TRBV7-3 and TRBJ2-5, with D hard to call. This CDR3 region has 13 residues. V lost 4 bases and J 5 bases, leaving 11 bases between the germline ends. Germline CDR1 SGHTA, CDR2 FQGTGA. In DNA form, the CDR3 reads TGTGCCAGCAGCTCAGACGGGCGGGAGACCCAGTACTTC. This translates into CASSSDGRETQYF.

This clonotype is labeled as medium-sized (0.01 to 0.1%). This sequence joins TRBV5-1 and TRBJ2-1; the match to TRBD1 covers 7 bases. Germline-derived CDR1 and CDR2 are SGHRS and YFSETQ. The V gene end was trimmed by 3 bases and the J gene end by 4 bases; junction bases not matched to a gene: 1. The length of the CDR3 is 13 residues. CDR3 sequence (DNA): TGCGCCAGCAGCTCGACAGGGTACAATGAGCAGTTCTTC. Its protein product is CASSSTGYNEQFF.

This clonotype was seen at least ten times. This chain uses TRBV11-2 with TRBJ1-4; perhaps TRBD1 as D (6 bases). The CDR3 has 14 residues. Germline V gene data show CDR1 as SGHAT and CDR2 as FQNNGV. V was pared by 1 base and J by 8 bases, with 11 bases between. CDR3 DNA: TGTGCCAGCAGCTTAGGCCAGGGGAGGGAAAAACTGTTTTTT. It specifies CASSLGQGREKLFF.

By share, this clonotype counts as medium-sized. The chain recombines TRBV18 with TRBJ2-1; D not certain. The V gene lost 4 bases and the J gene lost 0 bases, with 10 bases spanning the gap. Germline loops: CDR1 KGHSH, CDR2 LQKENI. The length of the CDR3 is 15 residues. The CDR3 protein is CASSQEGLSYNEQFF. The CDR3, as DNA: TGTGCCAGCTCACAAGAAGGTCTCTCCTACAATGAGCAGTTCTTC.

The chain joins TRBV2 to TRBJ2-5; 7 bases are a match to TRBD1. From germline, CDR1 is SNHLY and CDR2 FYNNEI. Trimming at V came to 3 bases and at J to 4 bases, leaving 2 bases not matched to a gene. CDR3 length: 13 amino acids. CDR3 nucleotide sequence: TGTGCCAGCAGTGAGCCAGGGGGAGAGACCCAGTACTTC. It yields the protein CASSEPGGETQYF.

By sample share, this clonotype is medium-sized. The CDR3 DNA follows: TGTGCCAGCAGCTTAGAGTGGGCAGCTGGAAACACCATATATTTT. It codes for CASSLEWAAGNTIYF. This chain links TRBV7-9 with TRBJ1-3; D gene unclear. The CDR3 runs to 15 residues. Germline V gene data show CDR1 as SEHNR and CDR2 as FQNEAQ (reference sequence). V gave up 1 base and J gave up 2 bases, with 9 bases separating them.